This T cell receptor beta chain was obtained from a study of blood T cell repertoires in COVID-19. Study information: Sample material is recorded as cDNA or gDNA derived from T cells, B-cell-depleted T cells, or PBMCs.

How the authors handled the data: Reference gene primers were amplified, and this amplification served to estimate nucleated cell counts. Measured with immunoSEQ multiplex PCR; TCRdb has only the in-frame clones, and not every one. D and trimming come from the DNA, and the V and J calls and clone size come from that table. The data contain about 140,000 clones, 84% of them singletons. V was clipped by 6 bases and J by 5 bases; unmatched bases: 2. CDR1 is ENHRY, CDR2 SYGVKD, per germline. This CDR3 contains 13 residues. The chain recombines TRBV10-3 with TRBJ1-1; 11 bases are a match to TRBD1. The sample was peripheral blood. The origin of this receptor is a human donor in a cohort sampled during active COVID-19. The CDR3 DNA reads TGTGCCATCAGGGGACAGGGGGATACTGAAGCTTTCTTT. This sequence encodes CAIRGQGDTEAFF.